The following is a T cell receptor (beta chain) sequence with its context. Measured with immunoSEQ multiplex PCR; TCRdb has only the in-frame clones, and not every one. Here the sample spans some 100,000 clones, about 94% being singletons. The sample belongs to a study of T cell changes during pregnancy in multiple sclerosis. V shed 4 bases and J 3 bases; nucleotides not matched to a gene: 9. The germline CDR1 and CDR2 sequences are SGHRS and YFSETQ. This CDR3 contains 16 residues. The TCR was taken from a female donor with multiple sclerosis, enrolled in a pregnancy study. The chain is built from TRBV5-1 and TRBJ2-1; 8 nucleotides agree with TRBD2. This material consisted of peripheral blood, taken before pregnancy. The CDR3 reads CASSPPTSGLYNEQFF. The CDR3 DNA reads TGCGCCAGCAGCCCACCAACTAGCGGCCTCTACAATGAGCAGTTCTTC.